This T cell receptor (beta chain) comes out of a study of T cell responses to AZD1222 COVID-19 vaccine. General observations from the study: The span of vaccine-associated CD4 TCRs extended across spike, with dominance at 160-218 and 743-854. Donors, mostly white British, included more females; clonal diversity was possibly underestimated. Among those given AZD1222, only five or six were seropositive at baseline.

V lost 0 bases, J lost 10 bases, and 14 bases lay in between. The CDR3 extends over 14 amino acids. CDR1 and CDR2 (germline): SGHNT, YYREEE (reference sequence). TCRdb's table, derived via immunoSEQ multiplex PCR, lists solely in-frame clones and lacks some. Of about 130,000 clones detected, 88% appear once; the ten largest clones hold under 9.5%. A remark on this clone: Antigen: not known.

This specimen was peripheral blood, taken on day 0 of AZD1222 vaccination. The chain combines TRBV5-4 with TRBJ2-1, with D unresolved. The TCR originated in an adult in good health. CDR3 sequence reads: CASSLAGQDQEQFF. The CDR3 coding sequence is TGTGCCAGCAGCTTGGCCGGCCAGGACCAAGAGCAGTTCTTC.